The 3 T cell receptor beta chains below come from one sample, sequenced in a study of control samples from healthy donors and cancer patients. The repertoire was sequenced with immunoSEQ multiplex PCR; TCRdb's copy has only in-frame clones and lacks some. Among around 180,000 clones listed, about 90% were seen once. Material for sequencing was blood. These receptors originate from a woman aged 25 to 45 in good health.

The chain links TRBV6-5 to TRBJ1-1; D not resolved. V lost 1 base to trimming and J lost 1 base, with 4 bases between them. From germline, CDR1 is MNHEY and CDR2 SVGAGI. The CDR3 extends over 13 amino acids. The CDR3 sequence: CASSYLWNTEAFF. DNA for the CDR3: TGTGCCAGCAGTTACTTGTGGAACACTGAAGCTTTCTTT.

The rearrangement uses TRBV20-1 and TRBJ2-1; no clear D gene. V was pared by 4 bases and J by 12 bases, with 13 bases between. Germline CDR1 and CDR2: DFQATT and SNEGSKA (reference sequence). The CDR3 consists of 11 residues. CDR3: CSANKPSGQFF. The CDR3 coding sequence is TGCAGTGCTAATAAGCCATCCGGGCAGTTCTTC.

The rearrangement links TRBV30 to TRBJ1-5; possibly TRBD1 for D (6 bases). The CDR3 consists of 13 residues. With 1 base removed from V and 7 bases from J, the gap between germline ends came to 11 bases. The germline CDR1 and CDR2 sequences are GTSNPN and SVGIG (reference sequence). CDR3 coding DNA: TGTGCCTGGAGTGGAGGGGGTAGACAGCCCCAGCATTTT. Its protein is CAWSGGGRQPQHF.